This T cell receptor beta chain stems from a study of T cell repertoires in cytomegalovirus infection. This clonotype was recorded many times. Its target is unknown. In TCRdb, the reads were re-called with MiXCR into one record per CDR3 protein. The table records 150,000 to 200,000 distinct CDR3 sequences, roughly a fifth of them present only once. The V and J ends lost 5 bases and 4 bases, in that order; junction bases with no gene match: 8. Germline V CDR1 and CDR2: SGHTA, FQGNSA. CDR3 length: 15 amino acids. General study points: HLA-C-restricted CMV clonotypes gave the most frequent clonotype in two of eight donors.

The material sequenced was PBMCs. The source of this sequence is a human donor in good health (CMV status not recorded). Some clones in this sample may be carry-over from other donors' samples. The rearrangement links TRBV7-2 to TRBJ2-7, with 10 bases aligning to TRBD1. The CDR3 protein is CASSLRVGQGYEQYF. DNA for the CDR3: TGTGCCAGCAGCCTCCGTGTGGGACAGGGGTACGAGCAGTACTTC. The whole variable domain, remainder taken from reference TRBV7-2 and TRBJ2-7, is GAGVSQSPSNKVTEKGKDVELRCDPISGHTALYWYRQSLGQGLEFLIYFQGNSAPDKSGLPSDRFSAERTGGSVSTLTIQRTQQEDSAVYLCASSLRVGQGYEQYFGPGTRLTVT.